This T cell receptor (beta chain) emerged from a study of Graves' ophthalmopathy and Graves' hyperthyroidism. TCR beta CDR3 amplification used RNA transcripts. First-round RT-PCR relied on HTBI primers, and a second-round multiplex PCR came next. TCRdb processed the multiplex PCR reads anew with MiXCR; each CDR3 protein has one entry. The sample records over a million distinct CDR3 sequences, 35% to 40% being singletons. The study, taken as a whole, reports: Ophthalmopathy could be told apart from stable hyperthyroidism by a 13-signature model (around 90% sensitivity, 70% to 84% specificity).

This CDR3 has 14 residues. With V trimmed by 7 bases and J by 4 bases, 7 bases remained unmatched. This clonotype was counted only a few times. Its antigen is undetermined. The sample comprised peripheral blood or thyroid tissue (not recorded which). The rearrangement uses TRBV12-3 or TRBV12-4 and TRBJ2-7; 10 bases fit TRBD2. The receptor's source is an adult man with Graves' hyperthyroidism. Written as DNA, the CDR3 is TGTGCCAGCACTAGCGGGGGAGGAGGGTACGAGCAGTACTTC. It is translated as CASTSGGGGYEQYF.